What follows are 22 T cell receptor beta chains derived from one specimen sequenced in a study of CD8 T cells in ankylosing spondylitis. TCRdb reanalysed the 5' RACE reads using MiXCR and keeps one entry per CDR3 protein. The table records about 220,000 distinct CDR3 sequences, more than 9% of them present only once. Sequencing used blood, either unsorted or a sorted T cell fraction (not recorded which). These receptor sequences come from a male donor with ankylosing spondylitis or in good health (not recorded which).

Ten or more counts support this clonotype. V gene TRBV28 combines with J gene TRBJ2-5, with D hard to call. The CDR3 runs to 15 residues. Between the trimmed V and J ends, which lost 4 bases and 2 bases, there was a span of 14 bases. Germline CDR1 and CDR2: MDHEN and SYDVKM. The CDR3 DNA sequence: TGTGCCAGCAGTTCAGAAACGACGGTGCAAGAGACCCAGTACTTC. Its translation: CASSSETTVQETQYF.

This clonotype was detected many times. This chain links TRBV2 with TRBJ2-7; 10 bases fit TRBD1. This CDR3 spans 13 amino acids. V shed 4 bases, J shed 6 bases, and the junction held 3 bases outside the gene matches. Germline CDR1 and CDR2: SNHLY and FYNNEI. CDR3 loop: CASSVDRGREQYF. The CDR3 DNA sequence: TGTGCCAGCAGTGTCGACAGGGGGCGCGAGCAGTACTTC.

This clonotype has just a few counts. The V and J genes are TRBV5-1 and TRBJ1-6; D is unclear. CDR1 and CDR2 from the germline V gene are SGHRS and YFSETQ. This CDR3 contains 14 residues. V gave up 3 bases and J gave up 7 bases, with 11 bases separating them. The CDR3 DNA sequence: TGCGCCAGCAGCTCCGGACCGACCAATTCACCCCTCCACTTT. Protein: CASSSGPTNSPLHF.

This clonotype showed up many times. This chain joins TRBV3-1 and TRBJ1-2; 7 positions match TRBD1. The CDR3 totals 12 residues. CDR1 LGHDT and CDR2 YNNKEL come from the germline V gene (reference sequence). V dropped 4 bases and J dropped 8; count of bases not matched to a gene: 4. CDR3 protein: CASSRLQGGYTF. For the CDR3, the DNA is TGTGCCAGCAGCCGACTACAGGGGGGCTACACCTTC.

The sample holds many counts of this clonotype. V is TRBV20-1 and J is TRBJ2-2; no clear D gene. Deletions cut 3 bases from V and 5 bases from J, with 7 bases between. The CDR3 totals 12 residues. Germline CDR1 is DFQATT and CDR2 is SNEGSKA (reference sequence). CDR3 sequence reads: CSASDRTGELFF. For the CDR3, the DNA is TGCAGTGCTAGCGACCGTACCGGGGAGCTGTTTTTT.

The chain combines TRBV11-2 with TRBJ2-5; 10 nucleotides line up with TRBD1. This CDR3 has 16 amino acids. The junction had 4 bases not matched to a gene; V was cut back by 2 bases and J by 1 base. Germline V lookup: CDR1 SGHAT, CDR2 FQNNGV. In DNA form, the CDR3 reads TGTGCCAGCAGCTTATATGGGGACAGGGGCCAAGAGACCCAGTACTTC. Translation: CASSLYGDRGQETQYF.

This clonotype has ten or more counts. V gene TRBV27 combines with J gene TRBJ1-2; D is unresolved. The CDR3 is made up of 13 amino acids. CDR1 and CDR2 from the germline V gene are MNHEY and SMNVEV (reference sequence). Trimming stripped 5 bases from V and 2 bases from J, with 9 bases between. CDR3 in amino acids: CASSTGLNYGYTF. For the CDR3, the DNA is TGTGCCAGCAGTACTGGGCTGAACTATGGCTACACCTTC.

This clonotype was counted at least ten times. The gene calls are TRBV20-1 and TRBJ2-1; no clear D. The CDR3 is 10 amino acids. Germline V CDR1 and CDR2: DFQATT, SNEGSKA (reference sequence). V lost 7 bases to trimming and J lost 6 bases, with 7 bases between them. CDR3 protein: CSVAPNEQFF. The CDR3 DNA follows: TGCAGTGTCGCGCCCAATGAGCAGTTCTTC.

This clonotype was counted many times. The chain employs TRBV6-1 and TRBJ2-7; 7 bases are a match to TRBD1. The V gene's germline CDR1 is MNHNS and CDR2 SASEGT. V dropped 5 bases and J dropped 3; count of bases not matched to a gene: 10. The CDR3 spans 15 residues. The DNA for the CDR3 is TGTGCCAGCAGTAATACCGGGACAGAAAACTACGAGCAGTACTTC. This codes for CASSNTGTENYEQYF.

The V gene is TRBV7-9, the J gene TRBJ2-1; D is unclear. CDR1 is SEHNR, CDR2 FQNEAQ, per germline (reference sequence). V lost 3 bases to trimming and J lost 8 bases, with 5 bases between them. This CDR3 is built from 11 residues. The CDR3 loop is CASSFQDEQFF. CDR3 DNA sequence: TGTGCCAGCAGCTTCCAGGATGAGCAGTTCTTC. The full variable domain, rest sourced from reference TRBV7-9 and TRBJ2-1, is DTGVSQNPRHKITKRGQNVTFRCDPISEHNRLYWYRQTLGQGPEFLTYFQNEAQLEKSRLLSDRFSAERPKGSFSTLEIQRTEQGDSAMYLCASSFQDEQFFGPGTRLTVL.

The gene calls are TRBV20-1 and TRBJ2-3, with D tentatively TRBD2 (6 bases). Germline V gene data show CDR1 as DFQATT and CDR2 as SNEGSKA (reference sequence). The CDR3 extends over 16 amino acids. V was cut by 5 bases and J by 2 bases, with 20 bases left in between. CDR3 bases: TGCAGTGCTCCCGACGGACCGCGGGGACTCACAGATACGCAGTATTTT. Residues: CSAPDGPRGLTDTQYF.

This clonotype was seen repeatedly, ten times or more. This chain connects TRBV20-1 to TRBJ2-1, with D perhaps matching TRBD2 (6 bases). CDR3 length: 13 residues. The germline V gene has CDR1 DFQATT and CDR2 SNEGSKA (reference sequence). The germline V and J ends were trimmed by 3 bases and 0 bases, with 6 bases remaining between them. CDR3 residues: CSARRGSYNEQFF. The DNA for the CDR3 is TGCAGTGCTAGGCGGGGCTCCTACAATGAGCAGTTCTTC.

This clonotype came up a few times. The rearrangement joins TRBV18 to TRBJ1-3; D perhaps matches TRBD1 (5 bases). The CDR3 runs to 17 residues. Deletions cut 3 bases from V and 1 base from J, with 16 bases between. CDR1 and CDR2 from the germline V gene are KGHSH and LQKENI. The CDR3, as DNA: TGTGCCAGCTCACCGTCCGGCGTTGCAGGGTCTGGAAACACCATATATTTT. Translated, it gives CASSPSGVAGSGNTIYF. Full variable domain (missing parts from reference TRBV18 and TRBJ1-3): NAGVMQNPRHLVRRRGQEARLRCSPMKGHSHVYWYRQLPEEGLKFMVYLQKENIIDESGMPKERFSAEFPKEGPSILRIQQVVRGDSAAYFCASSPSGVAGSGNTIYFGEGSWLTVV.

The sample holds many counts of this clonotype. This chain joins TRBV7-8 and TRBJ2-3; D perhaps matches TRBD2 (6 bases). Germline-derived CDR1 and CDR2 are SGHVS and FQNEAQ. CDR3 length: 12 residues. Trimming removed 7 bases at V and 7 bases at J, with 12 bases between. The CDR3 region has the DNA TGTGCCAGCATCGATAGCGGTTATACGCAGTATTTT. Translating it yields CASIDSGYTQYF.

There are many counts of this clonotype. This chain joins TRBV20-1 and TRBJ1-2; no definite D call. Looked up from germline, CDR1 is DFQATT and CDR2 is SNEGSKA (reference sequence). The CDR3 runs to 13 residues. The V end lost 1 base, the J end lost 3 bases, and 9 bases lay between the germline ends. CDR3 sequence reads: CSARVPTYYGYTF. The CDR3 DNA sequence: TGCAGTGCTAGAGTCCCGACCTACTATGGCTACACCTTC.

This clonotype was recorded many times. This chain uses TRBV15 with TRBJ1-1; possible D gene TRBD1, 6 bases. CDR1 and CDR2 from the germline V gene are LNHNV and YYDKDF (reference sequence). V was clipped by 3 bases and J by 1 base, with 12 bases between them. The CDR3 length is 15 residues. The CDR3 sequence is CATSSRAQGNTEAFF. The CDR3 region has the DNA TGTGCCACCAGCAGTAGGGCACAGGGGAACACTGAAGCTTTCTTT.

The chain carries TRBV9 and TRBJ2-1; 8 bases agree with TRBD2. CDR1 and CDR2 from the germline V gene are SGDLS and YYNGEE. This CDR3 is 15 amino acids long. The ends lost 4 bases at V and 5 bases at J; junction bases unmatched: 8. CDR3 protein: CASSTSGGPDNEQFF. CDR3 nucleotide sequence: TGTGCCAGCAGCACAAGCGGGGGACCGGACAATGAGCAGTTCTTC.

V is TRBV7-9 and J is TRBJ2-5; a possible D gene is TRBD2 (5 bases). V was pared by 3 bases and J by 5 bases, with 16 bases between. Germline V CDR1 and CDR2: SEHNR, FQNEAQ (reference sequence). The CDR3 has 15 residues. CDR3 region: CASSLALGEFETQYF. In nucleotides, the CDR3 is TGTGCCAGCAGCTTGGCCCTCGGGGAGTTTGAGACCCAGTACTTC.

There are many counts of this clonotype. The chain uses TRBV20-1 and TRBJ2-3, with D unclear. The CDR3 totals 13 residues. Germline CDR1 reads DFQATT; CDR2 reads SNEGSKA (reference sequence). Trimming cost V 6 bases and J 0 bases, with 10 bases left between them. CDR3 in DNA: TGCAGTGCGACAAGAACTAGCACAGATACGCAGTATTTT. Its translation is CSATRTSTDTQYF.

Comments on this clonotype: This may be a read error, as it is one base from a much larger clone. This CDR3 is CASSLVPGLVNNEQIF. In DNA form, the CDR3 reads TGCGCCAGCAGCTTGGTTCCGGGACTAGTTAACAATGAGCAGATCTTC. The chain uses TRBV5-1 and TRBJ2-1; 8 bases line up with TRBD2. The germline gives CDR1 SGHRS, CDR2 YFSETQ. The CDR3 contains 16 residues.

The table lists this clonotype with many counts. The J gene is TRBJ1-5, the V gene TRBV7-2, with D maybe TRBD1 (6 bases). CDR1 and CDR2 from the germline V gene are SGHTA and FQGNSA. The CDR3 has 15 amino acids. V lost 1 base and J lost 3, with 10 bases in between. CDR3 sequence reads: CASSLDGGINQPQHF. The CDR3 DNA follows: TGTGCCAGCAGCTTAGACGGGGGCATCAATCAGCCCCAGCATTTT.

Only a few counts were recorded for this clonotype. The genes are TRBV7-2 and TRBJ1-4; TRBD1 aligns across 10 bases. The CDR3 sequence is 15 residues long. V shed 0 bases and J 6 bases; nucleotides not matched to a gene: 1. Germline V CDR1 and CDR2: SGHTA, FQGNSA. The CDR3: CASSLAGTGDEKLFF. As DNA, the CDR3 is TGTGCCAGCAGCTTAGCGGGGACAGGGGATGAAAAACTGTTTTTT.